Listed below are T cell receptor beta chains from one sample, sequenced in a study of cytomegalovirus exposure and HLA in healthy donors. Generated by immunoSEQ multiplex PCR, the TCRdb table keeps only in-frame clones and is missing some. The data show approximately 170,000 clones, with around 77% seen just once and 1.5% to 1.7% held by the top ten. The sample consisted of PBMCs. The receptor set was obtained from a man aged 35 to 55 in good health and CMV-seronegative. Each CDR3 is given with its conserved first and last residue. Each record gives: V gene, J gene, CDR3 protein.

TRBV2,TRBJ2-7,CASSVLTSGSTNEQYF
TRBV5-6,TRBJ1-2,CASSGGPLGYSCYTF
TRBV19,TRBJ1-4,CASSLRNEKLFF
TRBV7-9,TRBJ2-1,CASSLTGTGAYNEQFF
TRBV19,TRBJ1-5,CASSPGGGTSNQPQHF
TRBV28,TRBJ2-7,CASTPQGVGIREQYF
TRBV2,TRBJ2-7,CASSFTGTGSIYEQYF
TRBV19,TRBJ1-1,CASTQHGTPNTEAFF
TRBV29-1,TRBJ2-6,CSVEAGGSSGANVLTF
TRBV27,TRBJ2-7,CASSLILAATYEQYF
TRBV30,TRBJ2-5,CAWSNAEVQETQYF
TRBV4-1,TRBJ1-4,CASSQDPGQELEKLFF
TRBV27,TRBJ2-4,CASSLKGTGGRNIQYF
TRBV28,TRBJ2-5,CASSLRTGSGETQYF
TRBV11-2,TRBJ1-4,CASSYRGMNEKLFF
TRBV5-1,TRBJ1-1,CASSLNRGTEAFF
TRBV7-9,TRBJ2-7,CASSEDRGGSYEQYF
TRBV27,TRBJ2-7,CASRGTGAESSYEQYF
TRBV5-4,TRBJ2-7,CASSLAGSSSYEQYF
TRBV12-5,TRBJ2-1,CASGLGTSYNEQFF
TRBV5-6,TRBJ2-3,CASSWLFPDPTGLADTQYF
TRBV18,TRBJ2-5,CASSPSEETQYF
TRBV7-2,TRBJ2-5,CASSLMLAGDGETQYF
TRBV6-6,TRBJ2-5,CASSAPLAGDQETQYF
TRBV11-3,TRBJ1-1,CASSRRQGEAFF
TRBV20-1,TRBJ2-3,CSARYSDTQYF
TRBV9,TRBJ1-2,CASSVDGGDYGYTF
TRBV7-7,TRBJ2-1,CASSLGQSISNEQFF
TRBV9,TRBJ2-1,CASSVAYSPSRDNEQFF
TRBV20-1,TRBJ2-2,CSAGNPGELFF
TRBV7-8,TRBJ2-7,CASSSRRLAGGYEQYF
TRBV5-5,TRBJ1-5,CASSWDTGYQPQHF
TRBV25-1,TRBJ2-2,CASRAGGELFF
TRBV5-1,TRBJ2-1,CASSWLGRGSYNEQFF
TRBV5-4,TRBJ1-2,CATTYWGRDGYTF
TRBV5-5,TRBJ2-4,CASRGIGNGNIQYF
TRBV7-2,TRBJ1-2,CASSHPQGRVYGYTF
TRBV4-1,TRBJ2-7,CASSQARVLSYEQYF
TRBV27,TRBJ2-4,CASNSGYIQYF
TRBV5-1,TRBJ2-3,CASSFIAGGDTQYF
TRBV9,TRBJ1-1,CASSLSGRSTEAFF
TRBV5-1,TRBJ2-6,CASSLAHRTQADSGANGLTF
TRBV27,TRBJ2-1,CASTPGTSGSIEQFF
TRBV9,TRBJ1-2,CASTKSSGTGAFYTF
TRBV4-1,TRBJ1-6,CASSQGGNSPLHF
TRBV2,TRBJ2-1,CASRSESLNEQFF
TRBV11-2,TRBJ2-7,CASSLDPSGKPYEQYF
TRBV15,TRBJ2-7,CATGTYGSSYEQYF
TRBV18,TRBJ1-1,CASSPPGQGGSLTEAFF
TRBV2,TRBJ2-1,CASSERRGEQFF
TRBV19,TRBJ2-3,CASSIATVAGETDTQYF